These T cell receptor beta chains were read from a single sample in a study of blood T cell repertoires in COVID-19. The data were produced by immunoSEQ multiplex PCR, yet TCRdb's version contains in-frame clones alone and is incomplete. The sample has 150,000 to 200,000 clones, 80% seen once. Sequencing used peripheral blood. Every receptor here comes from a man between 70 and 80 years old with active or convalescent COVID-19. CDR3s include the opening cysteine and the closing phenylalanine or tryptophan. D genes are given only for firm matches. The size entry is marked missing in some rows and otherwise reads once, few, many or a size class.

cdr3_aa: CATSATRRDSRLPYASGNTIYF
cdr3_nt: TGTGCCACCAGTGCTACAAGACGGGACAGCCGCCTCCCTTATGCCTCTGGAAACACCATATATTTT
d_call: TRBD1
clone_size: .
v_call: TRBV24-1
j_call: TRBJ1-3
cdr3_length: 22

cdr3_aa: CASSPSSYEQYF
cdr3_nt: TGTGCCAGCAGTCCCAGCTCCTACGAGCAGTACTTC
d_call: .
clone_size: .
v_call: TRBV6-2/TRBV6-3
j_call: TRBJ2-7
cdr3_length: 12

cdr3_aa: CASSGDRAKFPDTQYF
cdr3_nt: TGTGCCAGCAGTGGGGACAGGGCCAAATTCCCAGATACGCAGTATTTT
d_call: TRBD1
clone_size: .
v_call: TRBV6-2/TRBV6-3
j_call: TRBJ2-3
cdr3_length: 16

cdr3_aa: CAIRSRDRASGEQYF
cdr3_nt: TGTGCCATCAGGAGCCGGGACAGGGCCTCGGGCGAGCAGTACTTC
d_call: TRBD1
clone_size: .
v_call: TRBV10-3
j_call: TRBJ2-7
cdr3_length: 15

cdr3_aa: CATSDGLAGGTDTQYF
cdr3_nt: TGTGCCACCAGTGATGGACTAGCGGGGGGGACAGATACGCAGTATTTT
d_call: TRBD2
clone_size: few
v_call: TRBV24-1
j_call: TRBJ2-3
cdr3_length: 16

cdr3_aa: CASSPSGWAYEQYF
cdr3_nt: TGTGCCAGCAGTCCTAGCGGATGGGCCTACGAGCAGTACTTC
d_call: TRBD2
clone_size: .
v_call: TRBV2
j_call: TRBJ2-7
cdr3_length: 14

cdr3_aa: CSASGGQGISQPQHF
cdr3_nt: TGCAGTGCTAGTGGAGGACAGGGGATCTCTCAGCCCCAGCATTTT
d_call: TRBD1
clone_size: few
v_call: TRBV20-1
j_call: TRBJ1-5
cdr3_length: 15

cdr3_aa: CASSGKDRGSNQPQHF
cdr3_nt: TGTGCCAGCTCGGGAAAGGACAGGGGTAGCAATCAGCCCCAGCATTTT
d_call: TRBD1
clone_size: few
v_call: TRBV18
j_call: TRBJ1-5
cdr3_length: 16

cdr3_aa: CASSLGQGEGQPQHF
cdr3_nt: TGCGCCAGCAGCTTAGGACAGGGAGAGGGTCAGCCCCAGCATTTT
d_call: TRBD1
clone_size: few
v_call: TRBV5-1
j_call: TRBJ1-5
cdr3_length: 15

cdr3_aa: CAISAVSHASGQFF
cdr3_nt: TGTGCCATCAGTGCGGTTAGCCACGCTTCCGGGCAGTTCTTC
d_call: .
clone_size: .
v_call: TRBV10-3
j_call: TRBJ2-1
cdr3_length: 14

cdr3_aa: CASSLSVLSSYNEQFF
cdr3_nt: TGCGCCAGCAGCTTATCGGTCCTGAGCTCCTACAATGAGCAGTTCTTC
d_call: .
clone_size: few
v_call: TRBV5-1
j_call: TRBJ2-1
cdr3_length: 16

cdr3_aa: CASSQDKQGHGANTEAFF
cdr3_nt: TGCGCCAGCAGCCAAGATAAACAGGGACACGGAGCGAACACTGAAGCTTTCTTT
d_call: .
clone_size: .
v_call: TRBV4-3
j_call: TRBJ1-1
cdr3_length: 18

cdr3_aa: CASSPTGTGIYGYTF
cdr3_nt: TGTGCCAGCTCACCAACCGGGACAGGTATCTATGGCTACACCTTC
d_call: TRBD1
clone_size: .
v_call: TRBV18
j_call: TRBJ1-2
cdr3_length: 15

cdr3_aa: CASTYGVGNQPQHF
cdr3_nt: TGTGCCAGCACCTACGGGGTAGGTAATCAGCCCCAGCATTTT
d_call: .
clone_size: .
v_call: TRBV7-2
j_call: TRBJ1-5
cdr3_length: 14

cdr3_aa: CASSLAGQGNEQFF
cdr3_nt: TGTGCCAGCAGCTTGGCCGGGCAGGGTAATGAGCAGTTCTTC
d_call: .
clone_size: .
v_call: TRBV5-4
j_call: TRBJ2-1
cdr3_length: 14

cdr3_aa: CASTLGTGITNVLTF
cdr3_nt: TGTGCCAGCACTCTCGGGACAGGGATTACCAACGTCCTGACTTTC
d_call: TRBD1
clone_size: .
v_call: TRBV6-5
j_call: TRBJ2-6
cdr3_length: 15

cdr3_aa: CASSLLGGDTDTQYF
cdr3_nt: TGTGCCAGCAGCCTGTTGGGGGGGGACACAGATACGCAGTATTTT
d_call: TRBD2
clone_size: few
v_call: TRBV2
j_call: TRBJ2-3
cdr3_length: 15

cdr3_aa: CASSTGLAEFYEQYF
cdr3_nt: TGCGCCAGCAGCACGGGACTAGCGGAATTCTACGAGCAGTACTTC
d_call: TRBD2
clone_size: .
v_call: TRBV5-1
j_call: TRBJ2-7
cdr3_length: 15

cdr3_aa: CASSLKSAGLIYGYTF
cdr3_nt: TGTGCCAGCAGCTTGAAGTCGGCAGGGCTTATCTATGGCTACACCTTC
d_call: .
clone_size: .
v_call: TRBV5-6
j_call: TRBJ1-2
cdr3_length: 16

cdr3_aa: CASSPQNPTEAFF
cdr3_nt: TGTGCCAGCAGCCCACAAAACCCTACTGAAGCTTTCTTT
d_call: .
clone_size: .
v_call: TRBV3-1/TRBV3-2
j_call: TRBJ1-1
cdr3_length: 13

cdr3_aa: CASSVSGGIYEQYF
cdr3_nt: TGTGCCAGCAGCGTAAGCGGGGGCATCTACGAGCAGTACTTC
d_call: TRBD2
clone_size: .
v_call: TRBV9
j_call: TRBJ2-7
cdr3_length: 14

cdr3_aa: CASSMSRGAEQYF
cdr3_nt: TGTGCCAGTAGTATGTCCCGCGGGGCCGAGCAGTACTTC
d_call: .
clone_size: .
v_call: TRBV19
j_call: TRBJ2-7
cdr3_length: 13

cdr3_aa: CASKLRQGDTEAFF
cdr3_nt: TGTGCCAGCAAACTCCGGCAGGGGGACACTGAAGCTTTCTTT
d_call: TRBD1
clone_size: once
v_call: TRBV2
j_call: TRBJ1-1
cdr3_length: 14

cdr3_aa: CASSEAAGPGNTIYF
cdr3_nt: TGTGCCAGCAGTGAAGCGGCGGGGCCTGGAAACACCATATATTTT
d_call: .
clone_size: .
v_call: TRBV6-1
j_call: TRBJ1-3
cdr3_length: 15

cdr3_aa: CASSLLQIGGGQETQYF
cdr3_nt: TGCGCCAGCAGCCTCTTGCAGATTGGGGGGGGTCAAGAGACCCAGTACTTC
d_call: TRBD2
clone_size: once
v_call: TRBV4-3
j_call: TRBJ2-5
cdr3_length: 17

cdr3_aa: CASSPPGGRETQYF
cdr3_nt: TGTGCCAGCAGCCCACCGGGAGGGCGAGAGACCCAGTACTTC
d_call: TRBD2
clone_size: .
v_call: TRBV3-1/TRBV3-2
j_call: TRBJ2-5
cdr3_length: 14

cdr3_aa: CASSERGRGLGNTEAFF
cdr3_nt: TGTGCCAGCAGTGAACGAGGCAGGGGGCTAGGGAACACTGAAGCTTTCTTT
d_call: TRBD1
clone_size: .
v_call: TRBV6-1
j_call: TRBJ1-1
cdr3_length: 17

cdr3_aa: CASRMGPGGNQPQHF
cdr3_nt: TGTGCCAGCCGTATGGGCCCGGGGGGCAATCAGCCCCAGCATTTT
d_call: .
clone_size: .
v_call: TRBV27
j_call: TRBJ1-5
cdr3_length: 15

cdr3_aa: CASSQALAGIYEQYF
cdr3_nt: TGCGCCAGCAGCCAAGCTCTAGCGGGGATCTACGAGCAGTACTTC
d_call: TRBD2
clone_size: .
v_call: TRBV4-3
j_call: TRBJ2-7
cdr3_length: 15

cdr3_aa: CASSLKRNTEAFF
cdr3_nt: TGTGCCAGCAGCCTAAAAAGGAACACTGAAGCTTTCTTT
d_call: .
clone_size: few
v_call: TRBV11-2
j_call: TRBJ1-1
cdr3_length: 13

cdr3_aa: CASSLGGKNNQPQHF
cdr3_nt: TGTGCCAGCAGTTTAGGAGGGAAAAACAATCAGCCCCAGCATTTT
d_call: .
clone_size: .
v_call: TRBV28
j_call: TRBJ1-5
cdr3_length: 15

cdr3_aa: CASSDSSGGYYGYTF
cdr3_nt: TGTGCCAGCAGTGACTCGTCAGGGGGCTACTATGGCTACACCTTC
d_call: TRBD1
clone_size: .
v_call: TRBV6-5
j_call: TRBJ1-2
cdr3_length: 15

cdr3_aa: CASSPDRGVEKLFF
cdr3_nt: TGTGCCAGCAGCCCGGACAGGGGTGTTGAAAAACTGTTTTTT
d_call: TRBD1
clone_size: .
v_call: TRBV9
j_call: TRBJ1-4
cdr3_length: 14

cdr3_aa: CAWSPLTGQGAKEQYF
cdr3_nt: TGTGCCTGGAGCCCCCTCACGGGACAGGGGGCGAAAGAGCAGTACTTC
d_call: TRBD1
clone_size: .
v_call: TRBV30
j_call: TRBJ2-7
cdr3_length: 16